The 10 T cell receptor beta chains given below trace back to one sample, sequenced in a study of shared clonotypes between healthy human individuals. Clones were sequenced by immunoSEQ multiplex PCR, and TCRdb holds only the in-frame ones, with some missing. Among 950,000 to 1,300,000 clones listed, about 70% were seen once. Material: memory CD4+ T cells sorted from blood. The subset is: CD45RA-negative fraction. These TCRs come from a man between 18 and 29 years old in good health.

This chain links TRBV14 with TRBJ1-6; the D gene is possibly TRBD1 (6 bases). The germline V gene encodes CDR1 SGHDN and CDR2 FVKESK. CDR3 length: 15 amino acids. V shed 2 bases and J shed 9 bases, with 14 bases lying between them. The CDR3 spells CASSQMEPGVSPLHF. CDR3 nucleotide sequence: TGTGCCAGCAGCCAAATGGAGCCAGGGGTTTCACCCCTCCACTTT.

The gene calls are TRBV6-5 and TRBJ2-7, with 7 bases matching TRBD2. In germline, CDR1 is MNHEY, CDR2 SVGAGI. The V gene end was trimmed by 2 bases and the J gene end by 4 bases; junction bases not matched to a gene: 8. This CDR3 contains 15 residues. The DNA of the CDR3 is TGTGCCAGCAGTTACGGGGGGGAGAGGGGTTACGAGCAGTACTTC. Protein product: CASSYGGERGYEQYF.

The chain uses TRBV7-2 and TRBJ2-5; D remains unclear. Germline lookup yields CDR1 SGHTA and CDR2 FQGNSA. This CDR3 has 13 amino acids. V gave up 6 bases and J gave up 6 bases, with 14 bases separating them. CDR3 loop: CASRVNSIQTQYF. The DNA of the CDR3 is TGTGCCAGCAGGGTAAACTCCATACAGACCCAGTACTTC. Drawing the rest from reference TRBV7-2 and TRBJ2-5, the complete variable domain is GAGVSQSPSNKVTEKGKDVELRCDPISGHTALYWYRQSLGQGLEFLIYFQGNSAPDKSGLPSDRFSAERTGGSVSTLTIQRTQQEDSAVYLCASRVNSIQTQYFGPGTRLLVL.

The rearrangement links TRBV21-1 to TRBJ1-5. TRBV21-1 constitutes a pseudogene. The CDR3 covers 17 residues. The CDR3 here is CASSKVATPKSNQPQHF. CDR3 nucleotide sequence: TGTGCCAGCAGCAAAGTGGCAACTCCTAAAAGCAATCAGCCCCAGCATTTT.

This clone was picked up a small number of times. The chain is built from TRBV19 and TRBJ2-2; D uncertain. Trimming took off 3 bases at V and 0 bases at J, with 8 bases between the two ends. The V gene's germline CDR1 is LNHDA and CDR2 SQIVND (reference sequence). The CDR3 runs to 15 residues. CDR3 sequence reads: CASSMGRSNTGELFF. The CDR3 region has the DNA TGTGCCAGTAGTATGGGTCGGTCGAACACCGGGGAGCTGTTTTTT.

The CDR3 loop reads CASVGKNIQYF. The CDR3 nucleotides read TGTGCCAGCGTGGGCAAAAACATTCAGTACTTC. The V gene is TRBV6-1, the J gene TRBJ2-4; D gene uncertain. The V and J ends lost 8 bases and 3 bases respectively, with 5 bases between them. The CDR3 sequence is 11 residues long. CDR1 is MNHNS, CDR2 SASEGT, per germline.

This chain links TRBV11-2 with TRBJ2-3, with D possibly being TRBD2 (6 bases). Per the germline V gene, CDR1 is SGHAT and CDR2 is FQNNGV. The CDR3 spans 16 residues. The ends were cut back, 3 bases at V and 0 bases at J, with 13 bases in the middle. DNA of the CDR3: TGTGCCAGCAGCTTGACCGGGACTTACAGCACAGATACGCAGTATTTT. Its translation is CASSLTGTYSTDTQYF.

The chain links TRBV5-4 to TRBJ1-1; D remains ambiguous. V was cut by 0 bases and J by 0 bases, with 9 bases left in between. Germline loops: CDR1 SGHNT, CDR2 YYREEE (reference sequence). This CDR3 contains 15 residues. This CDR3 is CASSLEPEVNTEAFF. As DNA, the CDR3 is TGTGCCAGCAGCTTGGAGCCGGAGGTGAACACTGAAGCTTTCTTT.

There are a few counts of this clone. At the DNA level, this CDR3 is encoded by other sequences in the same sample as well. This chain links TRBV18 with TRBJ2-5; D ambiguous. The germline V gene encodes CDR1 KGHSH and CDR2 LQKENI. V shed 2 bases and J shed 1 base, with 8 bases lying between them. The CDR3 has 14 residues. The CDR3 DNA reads TGTGCCAGCTCACCAGGAACAAGCCAAGAGACCCAGTACTTC. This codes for CASSPGTSQETQYF.

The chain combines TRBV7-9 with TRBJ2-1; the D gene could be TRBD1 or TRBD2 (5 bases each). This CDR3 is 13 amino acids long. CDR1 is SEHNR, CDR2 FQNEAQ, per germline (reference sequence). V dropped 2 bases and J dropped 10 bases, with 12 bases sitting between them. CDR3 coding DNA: TGTGCCAGCAGCTTAAATGGGGGTTTGGAGCAGTTCTTC. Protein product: CASSLNGGLEQFF.